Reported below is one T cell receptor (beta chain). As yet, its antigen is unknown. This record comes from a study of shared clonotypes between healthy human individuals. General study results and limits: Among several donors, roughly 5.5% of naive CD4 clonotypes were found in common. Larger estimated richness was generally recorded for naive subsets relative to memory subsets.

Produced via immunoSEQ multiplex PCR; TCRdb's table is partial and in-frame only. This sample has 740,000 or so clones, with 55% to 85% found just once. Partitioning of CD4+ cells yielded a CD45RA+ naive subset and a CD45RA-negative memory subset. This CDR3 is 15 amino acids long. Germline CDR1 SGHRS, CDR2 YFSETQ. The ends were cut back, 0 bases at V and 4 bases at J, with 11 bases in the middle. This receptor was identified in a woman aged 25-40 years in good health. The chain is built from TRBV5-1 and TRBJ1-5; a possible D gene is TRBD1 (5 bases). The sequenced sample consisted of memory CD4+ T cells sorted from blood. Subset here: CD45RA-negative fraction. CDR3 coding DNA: TGCGCCAGCAGCTTGGTAGCTGGGGGAAATCAGCCCCAGCATTTT. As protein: CASSLVAGGNQPQHF.